This TCR beta chain derives from a study of T cell responses to AZD1222 COVID-19 vaccine. V gave up 8 bases and J gave up 4 bases, with 9 bases separating them. The CDR3 length is 12 residues. Concerning this clone itself: The same CDR3 also results from other DNA sequences found in this sample.

Sequencing was performed with immunoSEQ multiplex PCR; in TCRdb, only in-frame clones are kept and a portion is missing. This table holds just over 150,000 clones, 90% found once. The gene calls are TRBV12-3 or TRBV12-4 and TRBJ1-5; no clear D. Specimen: peripheral blood, collected 28 days after the second AZD1222 dose. This TCR came from an adult who received the AZD1222 COVID-19 vaccine. CDR3 residues: CASSLGNQPQHF. CDR3 in DNA: TGTGCCAGCTCTTTGGGTAATCAGCCCCAGCATTTT.